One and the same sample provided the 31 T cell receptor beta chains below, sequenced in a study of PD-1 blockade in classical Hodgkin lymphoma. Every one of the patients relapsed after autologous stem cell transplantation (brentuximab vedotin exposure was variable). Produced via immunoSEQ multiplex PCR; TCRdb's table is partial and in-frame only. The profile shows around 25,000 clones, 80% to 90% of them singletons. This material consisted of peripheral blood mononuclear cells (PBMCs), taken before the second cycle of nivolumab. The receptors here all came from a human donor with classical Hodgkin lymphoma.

The CDR3 loop reads CASSIDLWGGGRGNSGELFF. The CDR3 region has the DNA TGTGCCAGTAGTATAGATCTGTGGGGGGGCGGACGTGGGAATTCCGGGGAGCTGTTTTTT. The chain joins TRBV19 to TRBJ2-2; tentative D call: TRBD2 (7 bases). The CDR3 loop spans 20 amino acids. The V end lost 0 bases, the J end lost 6 bases, and 26 bases lay between the germline ends. In germline, CDR1 is LNHDA, CDR2 SQIVND (reference sequence).

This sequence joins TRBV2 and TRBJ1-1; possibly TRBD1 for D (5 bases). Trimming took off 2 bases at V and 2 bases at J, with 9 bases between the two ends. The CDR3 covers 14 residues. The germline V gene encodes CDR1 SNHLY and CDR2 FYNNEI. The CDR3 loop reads CASSELGRNTEAFF. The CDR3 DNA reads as TGTGCCAGCAGTGAACTGGGACGAAACACTGAAGCTTTCTTT. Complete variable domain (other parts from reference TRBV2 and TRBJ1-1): EPEVTQTPSHQVTQMGQEVILRCVPISNHLYFYWYRQILGQKVEFLVSFYNNEISEKSEIFDDQFSVERPDGSNFTLKIRSTKLEDSAMYFCASSELGRNTEAFFGQGTRLTVV.

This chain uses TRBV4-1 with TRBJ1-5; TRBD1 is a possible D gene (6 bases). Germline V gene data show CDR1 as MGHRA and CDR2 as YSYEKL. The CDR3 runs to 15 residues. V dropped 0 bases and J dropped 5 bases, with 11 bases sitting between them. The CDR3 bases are TGCGCCAGCAGCCAAGATAGGACAGTCTATCAGCCCCAGCATTTT. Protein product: CASSQDRTVYQPQHF.

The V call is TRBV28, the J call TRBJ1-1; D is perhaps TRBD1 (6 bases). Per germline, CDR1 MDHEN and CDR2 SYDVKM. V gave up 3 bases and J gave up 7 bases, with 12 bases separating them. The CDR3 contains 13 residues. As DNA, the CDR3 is TGTGCCAGCAGTTTTAGGGGGAAGAGTGAAGCTTTCTTT. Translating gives CASSFRGKSEAFF.

The DNA of the CDR3 is TGTGCCAGCAAAACGGCTAGTTACGAGCAGTACTTC. Its protein is CASKTASYEQYF. The gene calls are TRBV11-2 and TRBJ2-7; D uncertain. Germline-derived CDR1 and CDR2 are SGHAT and FQNNGV. V was trimmed by 7 bases and J by 4 bases, leaving 11 bases between them. The CDR3 has 12 amino acids.

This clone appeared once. The CDR3 DNA follows: TGTGCCAGCAGTTCGCAGGGGCCTAATGAAAAACTGTTTTTT. Residues: CASSSQGPNEKLFF. The chain carries TRBV28 and TRBJ1-4; D perhaps matches TRBD1 (6 bases). CDR3 length equals 14 residues. The ends were cut back, 4 bases at V and 3 bases at J, with 9 bases in the middle. Germline lookup yields CDR1 MDHEN and CDR2 SYDVKM.

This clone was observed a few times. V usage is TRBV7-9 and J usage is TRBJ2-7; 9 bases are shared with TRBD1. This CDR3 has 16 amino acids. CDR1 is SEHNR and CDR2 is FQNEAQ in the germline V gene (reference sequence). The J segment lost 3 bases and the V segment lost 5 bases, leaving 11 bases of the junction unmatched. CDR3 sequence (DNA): TGTGCCAGCAGCGGAAGTCCGGGACAGGGAGTCTACGAGCAGTACTTC. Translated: CASSGSPGQGVYEQYF.

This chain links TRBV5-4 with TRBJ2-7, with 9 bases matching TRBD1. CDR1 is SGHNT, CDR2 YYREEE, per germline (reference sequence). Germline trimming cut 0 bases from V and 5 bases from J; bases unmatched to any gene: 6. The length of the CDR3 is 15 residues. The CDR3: CASSLAGQGLHEQYF. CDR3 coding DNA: TGTGCCAGCAGCTTGGCCGGACAGGGGTTACACGAGCAGTACTTC. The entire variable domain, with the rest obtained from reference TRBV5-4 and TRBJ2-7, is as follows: ETGVTQSPTHLIKTRGQQVTLRCSSQSGHNTVSWYQQALGQGPQFIFQYYREEENGRGNFPPRFSGLQFPNYSSELNVNALELDDSALYLCASSLAGQGLHEQYFGPGTRLTVT.

CDR3: CASSDGLAGQETQYF. The CDR3 bases are TGCGCCAGCAGCGATGGACTAGCGGGGCAAGAGACCCAGTACTTC. The chain has TRBV10-1 and TRBJ2-5; 12 positions match TRBD2. Germline V gene sequence: CDR1 WNHNN, CDR2 SYGVQD (reference sequence). The CDR3 covers 15 residues. V trimming: 6 bases; J trimming: 2 bases; junction bases outside the gene matches: 4.

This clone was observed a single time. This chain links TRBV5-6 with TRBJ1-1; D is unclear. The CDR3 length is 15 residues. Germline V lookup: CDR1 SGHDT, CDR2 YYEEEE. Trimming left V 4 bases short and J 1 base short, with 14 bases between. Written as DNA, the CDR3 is TGTGCCAGCAGCCCCAGTCCCACAGCGAACACTGAAGCTTTCTTT. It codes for CASSPSPTANTEAFF.

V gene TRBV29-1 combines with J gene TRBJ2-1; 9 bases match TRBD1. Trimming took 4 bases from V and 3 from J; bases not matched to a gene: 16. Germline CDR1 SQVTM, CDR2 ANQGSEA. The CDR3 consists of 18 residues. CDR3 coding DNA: TGCAGCGTTGCCCGGACAGGGGACATTCCCCCAGGCTACAATGAGCAGTTCTTC. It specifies CSVARTGDIPPGYNEQFF.

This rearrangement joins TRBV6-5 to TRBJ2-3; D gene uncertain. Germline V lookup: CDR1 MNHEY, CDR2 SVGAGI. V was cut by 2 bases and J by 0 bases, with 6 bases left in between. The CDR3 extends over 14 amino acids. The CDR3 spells CASSYAVSTDTQYF. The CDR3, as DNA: TGTGCCAGCAGTTACGCTGTTAGCACAGATACGCAGTATTTT.

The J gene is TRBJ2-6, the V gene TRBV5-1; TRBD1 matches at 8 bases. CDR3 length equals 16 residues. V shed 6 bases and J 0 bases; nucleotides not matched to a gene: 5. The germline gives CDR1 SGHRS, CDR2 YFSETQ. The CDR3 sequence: CASMQGANSGANVLTF. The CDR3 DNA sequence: TGCGCCAGCATGCAGGGGGCCAACTCTGGGGCCAACGTCCTGACTTTC. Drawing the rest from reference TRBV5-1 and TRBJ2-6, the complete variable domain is KAGVTQTPRYLIKTRGQQVTLSCSPISGHRSVSWYQQTPGQGLQFLFEYFSETQRNKGNFPGRFSGRQFSNSRSEMNVSTLELGDSALYLCASMQGANSGANVLTFGAGSRLTVL.

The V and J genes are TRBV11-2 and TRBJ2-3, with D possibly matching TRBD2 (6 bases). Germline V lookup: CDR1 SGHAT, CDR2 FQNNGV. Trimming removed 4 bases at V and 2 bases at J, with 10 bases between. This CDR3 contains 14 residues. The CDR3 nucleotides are TGTGCCAGCAGCTGGCGGGGCAACACAGATACGCAGTATTTT. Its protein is CASSWRGNTDTQYF.

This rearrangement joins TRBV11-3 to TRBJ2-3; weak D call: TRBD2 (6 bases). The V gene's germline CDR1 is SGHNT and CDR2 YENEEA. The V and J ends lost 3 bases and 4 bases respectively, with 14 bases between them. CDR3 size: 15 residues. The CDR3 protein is CASSFRGSLSDTQYF. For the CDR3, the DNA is TGTGCCAGCAGCTTTCGGGGGAGTTTGTCAGATACGCAGTATTTT.

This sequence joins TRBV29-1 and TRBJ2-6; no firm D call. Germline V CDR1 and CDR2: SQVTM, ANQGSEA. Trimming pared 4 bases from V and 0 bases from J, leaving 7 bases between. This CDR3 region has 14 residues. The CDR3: CSVGTVSGANVLTF. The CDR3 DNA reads TGCAGCGTTGGGACGGTCTCTGGGGCCAACGTCCTGACTTTC.

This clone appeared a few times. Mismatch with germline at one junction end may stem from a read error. The CDR3 nucleotides are TGTGCTAGCAGCAACGGACTAGCGGGGGAAGAGGCCCAGTACTTC. It translates to CASSNGLAGEEAQYF. The chain links TRBV7-7 to TRBJ2-5; 13 nucleotides line up with TRBD2. The CDR3 is 15 residues long. From germline, CDR1 is SSHAT and CDR2 FNYEAQ (reference sequence).

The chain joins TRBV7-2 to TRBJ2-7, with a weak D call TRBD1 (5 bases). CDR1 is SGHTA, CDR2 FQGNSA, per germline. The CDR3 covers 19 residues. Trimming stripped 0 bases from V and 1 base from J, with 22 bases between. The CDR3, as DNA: TGTGCCAGCAGCTTAGCCTTCGACGGAATTAGCAGGGATTCCTACGAGCAGTACTTC. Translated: CASSLAFDGISRDSYEQYF.

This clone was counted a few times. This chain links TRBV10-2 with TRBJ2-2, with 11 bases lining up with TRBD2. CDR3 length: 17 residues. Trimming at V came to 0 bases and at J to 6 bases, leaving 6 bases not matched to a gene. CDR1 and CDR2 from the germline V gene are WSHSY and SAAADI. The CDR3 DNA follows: TGCGCCAGCAGTGAGTCGGGTAGCGGGGGGGTTCCCGGGGAGCTGTTTTTT. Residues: CASSESGSGGVPGELFF.

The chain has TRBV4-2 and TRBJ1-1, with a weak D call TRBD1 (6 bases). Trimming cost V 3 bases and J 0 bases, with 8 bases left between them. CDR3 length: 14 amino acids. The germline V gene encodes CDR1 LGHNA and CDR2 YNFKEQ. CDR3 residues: CASSQGTLNTEAFF. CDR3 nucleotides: TGTGCCAGCAGCCAGGGGACATTGAACACTGAAGCTTTCTTT.

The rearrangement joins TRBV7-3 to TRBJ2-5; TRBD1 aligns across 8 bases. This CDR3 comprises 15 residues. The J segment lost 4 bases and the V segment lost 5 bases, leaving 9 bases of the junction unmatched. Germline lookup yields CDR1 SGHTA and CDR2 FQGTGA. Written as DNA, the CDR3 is TGTGCCAGCAGCAGTACAGGGGGAACTGGAGAGACCCAGTACTTC. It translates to CASSSTGGTGETQYF.

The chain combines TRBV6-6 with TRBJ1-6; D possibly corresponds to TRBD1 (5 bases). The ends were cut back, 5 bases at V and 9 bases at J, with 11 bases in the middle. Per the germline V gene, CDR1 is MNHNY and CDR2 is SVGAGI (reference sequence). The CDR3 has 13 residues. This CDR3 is CASSRQFSSPLHF. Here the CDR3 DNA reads TGTGCCAGCAGTAGACAGTTTAGTTCACCCCTCCACTTT.

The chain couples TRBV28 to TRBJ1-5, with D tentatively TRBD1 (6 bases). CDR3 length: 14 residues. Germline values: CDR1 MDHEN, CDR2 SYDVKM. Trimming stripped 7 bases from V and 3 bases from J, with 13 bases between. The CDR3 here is CASINTGYNQPQHF. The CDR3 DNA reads TGTGCCAGCATCAATACAGGGTACAATCAGCCCCAGCATTTT.

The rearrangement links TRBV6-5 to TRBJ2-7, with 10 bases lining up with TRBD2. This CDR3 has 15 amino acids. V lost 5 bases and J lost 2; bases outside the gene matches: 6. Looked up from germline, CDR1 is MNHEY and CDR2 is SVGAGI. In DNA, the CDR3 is TGTGCCAGCAGTCCTATTAGCGGGAGGACCTACGAGCAGTACTTC. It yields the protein CASSPISGRTYEQYF.

The CDR3 loop is CASSSSLVDRVSNQPQHF. CDR3 sequence (DNA): TGTGCCAGCAGTTCGTCTCTGGTGGACAGGGTAAGCAATCAGCCCCAGCATTTT. V usage is TRBV28 and J usage is TRBJ1-5; 8 bases line up with TRBD1. This CDR3 is built from 18 residues. Germline V gives CDR1 MDHEN, CDR2 SYDVKM. The V gene end was trimmed by 4 bases and the J gene end by 1 base; junction bases not matched to a gene: 12.

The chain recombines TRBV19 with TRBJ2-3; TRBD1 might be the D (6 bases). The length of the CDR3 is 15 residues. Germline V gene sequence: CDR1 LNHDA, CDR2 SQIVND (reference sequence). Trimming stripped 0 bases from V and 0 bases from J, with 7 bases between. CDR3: CASSIEGASTDTQYF. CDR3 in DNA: TGTGCCAGTAGTATAGAGGGGGCCAGCACAGATACGCAGTATTTT.

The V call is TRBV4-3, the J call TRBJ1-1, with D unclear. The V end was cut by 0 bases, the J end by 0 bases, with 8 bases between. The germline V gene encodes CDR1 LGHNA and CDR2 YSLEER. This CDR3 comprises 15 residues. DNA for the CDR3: TGCGCCAGCAGCCAAGAGTTAGGGCTGAACACTGAAGCTTTCTTT. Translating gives CASSQELGLNTEAFF.

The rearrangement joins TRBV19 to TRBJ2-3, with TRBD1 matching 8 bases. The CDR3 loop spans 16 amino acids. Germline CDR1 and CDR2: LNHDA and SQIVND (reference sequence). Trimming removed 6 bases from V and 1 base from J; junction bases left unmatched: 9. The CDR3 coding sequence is TGTGCCAGTAGCTTGCTACCGGGACAGGGCACAGATACGCAGTATTTT. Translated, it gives CASSLLPGQGTDTQYF.

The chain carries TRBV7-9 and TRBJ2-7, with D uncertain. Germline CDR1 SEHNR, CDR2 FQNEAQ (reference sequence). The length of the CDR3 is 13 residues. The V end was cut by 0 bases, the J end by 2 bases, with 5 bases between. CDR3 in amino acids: CASSLAGAYEQYF. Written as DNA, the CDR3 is TGTGCCAGCAGCTTAGCTGGGGCCTACGAGCAGTACTTC. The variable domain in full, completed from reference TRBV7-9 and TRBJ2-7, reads DTGVSQNPRHKITKRGQNVTFRCDPISEHNRLYWYRQTLGQGPEFLTYFQNEAQLEKSRLLSDRFSAERPKGSFSTLEIQRTEQGDSAMYLCASSLAGAYEQYFGPGTRLTVT.

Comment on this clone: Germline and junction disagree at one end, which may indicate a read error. The CDR3 region has the DNA TGTGCCAGCAGCGTACAACCGGCTCATTTT. Translation gives CASSVQPAHF. The chain joins TRBV9 to TRBJ2-3; D remains ambiguous. This CDR3 contains 10 residues. Germline lookup yields CDR1 SGDLS and CDR2 YYNGEE.

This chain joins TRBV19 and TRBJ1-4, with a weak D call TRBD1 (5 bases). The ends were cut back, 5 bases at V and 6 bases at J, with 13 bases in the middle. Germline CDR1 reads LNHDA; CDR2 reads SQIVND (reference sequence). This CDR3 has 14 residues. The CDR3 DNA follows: TGTGCCAGTAGTTTCAAGTCGGGGGATGAAAAACTGTTTTTT. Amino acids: CASSFKSGDEKLFF. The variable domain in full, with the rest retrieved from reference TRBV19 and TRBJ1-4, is DGGITQSPKYLFRKEGQNVTLSCEQNLNHDAMYWYRQDPGQGLRLIYYSQIVNDFQKGDIAEGYSVSREKKESFPLTVTSAQKNPTAFYLCASSFKSGDEKLFFGSGTQLSVL.